This paragraph covers one T cell receptor beta chain sequence. The source of the sample is a study of shared clonotypes between healthy human individuals. CD4+ cells were split into CD45RA+ naive and CD45RA-negative memory subsets. The V gene's germline CDR1 is SGHTA and CDR2 FQGNSA. This CDR3 has 16 amino acids. V gave up 4 bases and J gave up 4 bases; unmatched junction bases: 7. Replicate PCRs for sorted subsets used about 200 ng DNA; this equaled about 30,000 T cell genomes. The repertoire was sequenced with immunoSEQ multiplex PCR; TCRdb's copy has only in-frame clones and lacks some. Counted here are approximately 1,000,000 clones, more than 75% occurring once; the ten biggest clones make up 0.5% to 0.6%.

This clonotype was obtained from a man younger than 35 in good health. Some clones in this sample may be carry-over from other donors' samples. V usage is TRBV7-2 and J usage is TRBJ2-2; TRBD1 agrees at 9 bases. Sequences were obtained from memory CD4+ T cells from PBMCs. Sample subset: CD45RA-negative fraction. CDR3 bases: TGTGCCAGCAGCTACCCGGGACAGGGTGCCACCGGGGAGCTGTTTTTT. This sequence encodes CASSYPGQGATGELFF.